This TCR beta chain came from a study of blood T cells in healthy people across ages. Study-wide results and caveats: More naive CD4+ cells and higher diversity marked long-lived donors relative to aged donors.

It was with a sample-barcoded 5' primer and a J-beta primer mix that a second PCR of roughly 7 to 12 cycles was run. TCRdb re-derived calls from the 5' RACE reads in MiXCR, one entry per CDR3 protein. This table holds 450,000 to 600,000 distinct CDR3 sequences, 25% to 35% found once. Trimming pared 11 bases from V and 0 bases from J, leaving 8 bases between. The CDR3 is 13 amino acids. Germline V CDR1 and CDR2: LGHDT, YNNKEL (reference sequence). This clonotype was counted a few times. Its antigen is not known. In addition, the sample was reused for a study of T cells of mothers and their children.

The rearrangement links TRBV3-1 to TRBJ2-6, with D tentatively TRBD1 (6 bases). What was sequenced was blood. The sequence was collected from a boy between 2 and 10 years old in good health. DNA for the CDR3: TGTGCCGCGACAGGCTCTGGGGCCAACGTCCTGACTTTC. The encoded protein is CAATGSGANVLTF.